Listed below are T cell receptor beta chains from one sample, sequenced in a study of neurological immune-mediated disorders. TCRdb re-analysed the 5' RACE reads in MiXCR, keeping a single row per CDR3 protein. The table records about 30,000 distinct CDR3 sequences, roughly 16% of them present only once. Sequencing was carried out using CD4+ T cells from blood. The source of these receptors is a female donor with HTLV-1-associated myelopathy (HAM/TSP). Each CDR3 is given with its conserved first and last residue. The D gene is left open where the match is weak. Not every row has a clone size; where given, it reads once, few, many or a size class.

J gene | clone size | V gene | D gene | CDR3 DNA | CDR3 protein
TRBJ1-5 | many | TRBV12-3/TRBV12-4 | NA | TGTGCCAGCGCGCGGGACAATCAGCCCCAGCATTTT | CASARDNQPQHF
TRBJ2-7 | many | TRBV2 | NA | TGTGCCAGCAGTGGGGACATCGCGGGAGAGCAGTACTTC | CASSGDIAGEQYF
TRBJ2-2 | many | TRBV7-9 | NA | TGTGCCAGCAGCTTCTATGGAGATGCCGGGGAGCTGTTTTTT | CASSFYGDAGELFF
TRBJ2-1 | once | TRBV24-1 | NA | TGTGCCACCAGTGATGGGTACGATGAGCAGTTCTTC | CATSDGYDEQFF
TRBJ2-5 | many | TRBV12-3/TRBV12-4 | TRBD2 | TGTGCCAGCATCCCGGGACTAGCGGGGGGGATGGAGACCCAGTACTTC | CASIPGLAGGMETQYF
TRBJ1-1 | few | TRBV30 | NA | TGTGCCTGGAAAATCGTGCTGATGAACACTGAAGCTTTCTTT | CAWKIVLMNTEAFF
TRBJ2-7 | NA | TRBV5-1 | NA | TGCGCCAGCACGAGACAGGGAGGCTACGAGCAGTACTTC | CASTRQGGYEQYF
TRBJ2-1 | many | TRBV7-8 | TRBD2 | TGTGCCAGCGGCTCCGGGGGGAGTTCATACAATGAGCAGTTCTTC | CASGSGGSSYNEQFF
TRBJ1-1 | once | TRBV6-5 | NA | TGTGCCAGCAGTTACTCGAGTTCAGGGCGCACTGAAGCTTTCTTT | CASSYSSSGRTEAFF
TRBJ2-5 | many | TRBV3-1 | NA | TGTGCCAGCAGCCAAGGAGCCACGTTAGAGACCCAGTACTTC | CASSQGATLETQYF
TRBJ2-1 | many | TRBV7-3 | TRBD1 | TGTGCCAGCAGCTTAAATGCCTTCGGACAGGGAGGCAATGAGCAGTTCTTC | CASSLNAFGQGGNEQFF
TRBJ1-3 | many | TRBV5-1 | NA | TGCGCCAGCAGCTTGGACCCTCCCTCTGGAAACACCATATATTTT | CASSLDPPSGNTIYF
TRBJ2-2 | many | TRBV6-6 | NA | TGTGCCAGCAGTTACCAAAAGACCGGGGAGCTGTTTTTT | CASSYQKTGELFF
TRBJ1-3 | many | TRBV20-1 | NA | TGCAGTGCTAGAAGTCGGACACACTCTGGAAACACCATATATTTT | CSARSRTHSGNTIYF
TRBJ2-3 | once | TRBV5-1 | TRBD2 | TGCGCCAGCAGCGTCGCGGGGGGCCCTACTAGCACAAATACGCAGTATTTT | CASSVAGGPTSTNTQYF
TRBJ2-7 | many | TRBV20-1 | NA | TGCAGTGCGGTGGATCGGGGAGACGAGCAGTACTTC | CSAVDRGDEQYF
TRBJ2-3 | many | TRBV20-1 | NA | TGCAGTGGTGTCGGGGGAATAACAGATACGCAGTATTTT | CSGVGGITDTQYF
TRBJ1-2 | many | TRBV20-1 | NA | TGCAGTGCTAGTTTGGGGTGGGGGTATGTGGACGGCTACACCTTC | CSASLGWGYVDGYTF
TRBJ2-4 | many | TRBV20-1 | TRBD2 | TGCAGTGCTAGCCCGGGGGGGGGAACCAAAAACATTCAGTACTTC | CSASPGGGTKNIQYF
TRBJ2-1 | many | TRBV12-3/TRBV12-4 | NA | TGTGCCAGCGGGCAGGGGGGCGAGGCCAATGAGCAGTTCTTC | CASGQGGEANEQFF
TRBJ1-1 | many | TRBV3-1 | NA | TGTGCCAGCAGCAAGAAGGAGAACACTGAAGCTTTCTTT | CASSKKENTEAFF
TRBJ2-3 | many | TRBV20-1 | TRBD1 | TGCAGTGCTAGAGATAGGACAGGAGCCCCAGATACGCAGTATTTT | CSARDRTGAPDTQYF
TRBJ2-7 | few | TRBV7-2 | NA | TGTGCCAGCAGCGCTCAATTAAAGGGGGTCGGCGAGCAGTACTTC | CASSAQLKGVGEQYF
TRBJ1-1 | many | TRBV5-1 | NA | TGCGCCAGAACACGGGGGGACACTGAAGCTTTCTTT | CARTRGDTEAFF
TRBJ1-4 | many | TRBV5-1 | TRBD1 | TGCGCCAGCAGCTTGGGGGACAGGCCTGCAACTAATGAAAAACTGTTTTTT | CASSLGDRPATNEKLFF
TRBJ2-7 | many | TRBV6-1 | TRBD1 | TGTGCCAGCAGTGAATTCGGGACAGGGCAGGACGAGCAGTACTTC | CASSEFGTGQDEQYF
TRBJ1-3 | many | TRBV12-3/TRBV12-4 | NA | TGTGCCAGCAGTTTAACTGGAAACACCATATATTTT | CASSLTGNTIYF
TRBJ1-6 | NA | TRBV5-1 | NA | TGCGCCAGCAGCTTCGGACAGACAAATTCACCCCTCCACTTT | CASSFGQTNSPLHF
TRBJ2-4 | many | TRBV4-1 | TRBD1 | TGCGCCAGCAGCCAGTCCAGGACAGGGGGTGAAAACATTCAGTACTTC | CASSQSRTGGENIQYF
TRBJ2-2 | many | TRBV20-1 | TRBD2 | TGCAGTGCTAGACCAGCGGGAAGTTCCGGGGAGCTGTTTTTT | CSARPAGSSGELFF
TRBJ2-1 | NA | TRBV20-1 | NA | TGCAGTGCTAGAGATACAGGGTATGAGCAGTTCTTC | CSARDTGYEQFF
TRBJ2-1 | many | TRBV2 | NA | TGTGCCAGCAGTGTTCACGGGTCGGGACCCGGGGTCGGTGGTGAGCAGTTCTTC | CASSVHGSGPGVGGEQFF
TRBJ1-3 | many | TRBV4-3 | NA | TGCGCCAGCAGCCAAGGTCCAGGGCCCGGAAACACCATATATTTT | CASSQGPGPGNTIYF
TRBJ1-5 | many | TRBV4-1 | NA | TGCGCCAGCAGCCTACACGGCGGGTTTGTCGGTTATAGCAATCAGCCCCAGCATTTT | CASSLHGGFVGYSNQPQHF
TRBJ2-5 | many | TRBV6-5 | TRBD2 | TGTGCCAGCAGTTACTCGTGGACTAGCGGGAGTGTAGGCGGGACCCAGTACTTC | CASSYSWTSGSVGGTQYF
TRBJ2-5 | many | TRBV7-2 | NA | TGTGCCAGCAGCTTAATCAGGGATAGAGAGACCCAGTACTTC | CASSLIRDRETQYF
TRBJ2-7 | few | TRBV20-1 | TRBD1 | TGCAGTGCTAGAGCCACCGACAGGGGAGGACACGAGCAGTACTTC | CSARATDRGGHEQYF
TRBJ2-1 | NA | TRBV14 | TRBD1 | TGTGCCAGCAGCCAGGGGACAGGGATACCGTCGTACAATGAGCAGTTCTTC | CASSQGTGIPSYNEQFF
TRBJ1-1 | many | TRBV6-1 | NA | TGTGCCAGCAGTGTGTTCGACAGTAACACTGAAGCTTTCTTT | CASSVFDSNTEAFF
TRBJ1-2 | many | TRBV5-1 | NA | TGCGCCAGCAACGAGGGCAGGGTCCCTAACTATGGCTACACCTTC | CASNEGRVPNYGYTF
TRBJ2-1 | many | TRBV29-1 | NA | TGCAGCGTCTCACTGACCGGGGTGAATATCTACAATGAGCAGTTCTTC | CSVSLTGVNIYNEQFF
TRBJ2-7 | many | TRBV7-2 | NA | TGTGCCAGCAGCTCCACCCCGCACTCTTACGAGCAGTACTTC | CASSSTPHSYEQYF
TRBJ2-7 | many | TRBV7-8 | TRBD2 | TGTGCCAGCAGCTCAGGGACTAGCGGGAGCTTTGAGCAGTACTTC | CASSSGTSGSFEQYF
TRBJ1-4 | many | TRBV19 | TRBD1 | TGTGCCAGTAGTATTGCTGGACAGGGGGCTCAGTATGGAAAACTGTTTTTT | CASSIAGQGAQYGKLFF
TRBJ2-7 | many | TRBV5-1 | TRBD2 | TGCGCCAGCAGCTTGGCTAGCGGGGGGGTCGAGCAGTACTTC | CASSLASGGVEQYF
TRBJ1-5 | many | TRBV20-1 | NA | TGCAGTGCTAGCGTGGGGTTAGGGGTATGGAATCAGCCCCAGCATTTT | CSASVGLGVWNQPQHF
TRBJ2-5 | many | TRBV5-1 | NA | TGCGCCAGCAGCTCCTCCCCAGCGGGTGGGGAGACCCAGTACTTC | CASSSSPAGGETQYF
TRBJ2-6 | NA | TRBV5-1 | TRBD2 | TGCGCCAGCAGTTTTAGCGGGGGTGCTGGTGCCAACTTCCTGACTTTC | CASSFSGGAGANFLTF
TRBJ2-3 | many | TRBV2 | TRBD1 | TGTGCCAGCAGTACAGTGGGACAGGTCACAGATACGCAGTATTTT | CASSTVGQVTDTQYF
TRBJ2-7 | many | TRBV5-1 | TRBD2 | TGCGCCAGCAGCCCGGACCCTAGCGGGGTTAACGAGCAGTACTTC | CASSPDPSGVNEQYF
TRBJ2-5 | many | TRBV12-3/TRBV12-4 | NA | TGTGCCAGCAGTTTCCGAGACACCCAAGAGACCCAGTACTTC | CASSFRDTQETQYF
TRBJ2-3 | many | TRBV19 | NA | TGTGCCAGTAGTATGCAGCGGGGCACAGATACGCAGTATTTT | CASSMQRGTDTQYF
TRBJ2-1 | many | TRBV11-1 | TRBD2 | TGTGCCAGCAGCTCCGTAGCGGGAGGCTACAATGAGCAGTTCTTC | CASSSVAGGYNEQFF
TRBJ2-1 | many | TRBV14 | TRBD2 | TGTGCCAGCAGCCAATCCAGGACTAGCATCGTTGAGCAGTTCTTC | CASSQSRTSIVEQFF